This is a list of T cell receptor beta chains from one sample in a study of PD-1 blockade in classical Hodgkin lymphoma. Data came from immunoSEQ multiplex PCR; TCRdb stores just in-frame clones and leaves some out. Here the sample spans about 7,900 clones, about 80% being singletons. The specimen comprised peripheral blood mononuclear cells (PBMCs), sampled before the fourth cycle of nivolumab. Receptor source: a human donor with classical Hodgkin lymphoma. Both conserved end residues are part of each CDR3. The order of the fields is V gene, D gene, clone size, J gene, CDR3 protein, CDR3 DNA. A D gene is named only where the DNA matches it firmly. Clone size appears in some rows only: once, few, many, or a class for an expanded clone.

TRBV14	.	.	TRBJ2-5	CASSQRMSGKTQYF	TGTGCCAGCAGCCAACGGATGTCGGGAAAGACCCAGTACTTC
TRBV7-9	.	.	TRBJ2-1	CASSLGQASYNEQFF	TGTGCCAGCAGCTTAGGGCAGGCATCCTACAATGAGCAGTTCTTC
TRBV6-1	.	.	TRBJ2-3	CASSDQAGDTDTQYF	TGTGCCAGCAGTGATCAGGCAGGGGACACAGATACGCAGTATTTT
TRBV6-7	TRBD1	.	TRBJ2-5	CASSLQGAVETQYF	TGTGCCAGCAGTCTACAGGGGGCGGTTGAGACCCAGTACTTC
TRBV5-5	TRBD2	.	TRBJ2-5	CASSLAPTGRQQTQYF	TGTGCCAGCAGCTTGGCACCGACCGGGAGGCAACAGACCCAGTACTTC
TRBV10-3	TRBD1	.	TRBJ1-1	CATQGASLNTEAFF	TGTGCCACCCAGGGGGCTTCGTTGAACACTGAAGCTTTCTTT
TRBV7-8	TRBD1	.	TRBJ2-6	CASSLYGQGAVGDSGANVLTF	TGTGCCAGCAGCTTATATGGGCAGGGGGCAGTGGGAGACTCTGGGGCCAACGTCCTGACTTTC
TRBV7-9	TRBD1	.	TRBJ2-1	CASSHRGVGSYNEQFF	TGTGCCAGCAGCCACAGGGGGGTAGGCTCCTACAATGAGCAGTTCTTC
TRBV7-2	TRBD1	.	TRBJ2-7	CASSLAGTAYEQYF	TGTGCCAGCAGCTTAGCCGGGACAGCCTACGAGCAGTACTTC
TRBV11-3	.	once	TRBJ2-1	CASSFGVAASSYNEQFF	TGTGCCAGCAGCTTTGGGGTAGCGGCGAGCTCCTACAATGAGCAGTTCTTC
TRBV19	.	.	TRBJ1-1	CASSGGSEAFF	TGTGCCAGTAGTGGGGGCAGTGAAGCTTTCTTT
TRBV6-5	.	.	TRBJ2-2	CASSYTGAGELFF	TGTGCCAGCAGTTACACGGGGGCCGGGGAGCTGTTTTTT
TRBV5-4	.	.	TRBJ2-3	CASSAVPLKSTDTQYF	TGTGCCAGCAGCGCGGTCCCCCTTAAAAGCACAGATACGCAGTATTTT
TRBV4-2	.	once	TRBJ2-7	CASSQGGSYEQYF	TGTGCCAGCAGCCAAGGGGGATCCTACGAGCAGTACTTC
TRBV5-4	.	.	TRBJ1-2	CASSIDSYGYTF	TGTGCCAGCAGCATCGACAGCTATGGCTACACCTTC
TRBV30	.	few	TRBJ2-7	CAWTSQVPYEQYF	TGTGCCTGGACCTCACAGGTGCCCTACGAGCAGTACTTC
TRBV30	.	.	TRBJ1-1	CALLQNTEAFF	TGTGCATTACTCCAGAACACTGAAGCTTTCTTT
TRBV4-3	.	.	TRBJ2-5	CASSQESYRETQYF	TGCGCCAGCAGCCAAGAAAGCTACCGGGAGACCCAGTACTTC
TRBV7-2	.	.	TRBJ1-1	CASSLYPNTEAFF	TGTGCCAGCAGCTTATATCCGAACACTGAAGCTTTCTTT
TRBV10-3	TRBD2	.	TRBJ2-5	CAISARGGETQYF	TGTGCCATCAGCGCCCGGGGAGGGGAGACCCAGTACTTC
TRBV27	.	.	TRBJ1-4	CASTRAGWNEKLFF	TGTGCCAGCACCAGGGCAGGGTGGAATGAAAAACTGTTTTTT
TRBV2	TRBD1	.	TRBJ1-6	CASRAGGNSPLHF	TGTGCCAGCAGAGCAGGGGGGAATTCACCCCTCCACTTT
TRBV19	.	.	TRBJ2-3	CASSVRAPSGPDTQYF	TGTGCCAGTAGTGTCCGGGCCCCCTCGGGCCCAGATACGCAGTATTTT
TRBV30	TRBD1	.	TRBJ1-5	CAWGDRENQPQHF	TGTGCCTGGGGGGACAGGGAGAATCAGCCCCAGCATTTT
TRBV5-5	.	.	TRBJ1-2	CASSSGHPNYGYTF	TGTGCCAGCAGCTCGGGACATCCTAACTATGGCTACACCTTC
TRBV5-1	.	.	TRBJ2-5	CASSGGPRETQYF	TGCGCCAGCAGCGGGGGGCCCCGGGAGACCCAGTACTTC
TRBV27	TRBD2	.	TRBJ2-1	CASSLLYQRDYNEQFF	TGTGCCAGCAGTTTATTGTACCAGCGGGATTACAATGAGCAGTTCTTC
TRBV28	.	.	TRBJ2-7	CASSTQVEQYF	TGTGCCAGCAGTACGCAGGTCGAGCAGTACTTC
TRBV25-1	.	.	TRBJ1-1	CASSEYNEIEAFF	TGTGCCAGCAGTGAATATAACGAGATTGAAGCTTTCTTT
TRBV7-2	.	once	TRBJ1-2	CASSGSGLTNYGYTF	TGTGCCAGCTCTGGGTCAGGGCTCACTAACTATGGCTACACCTTC
TRBV5-1	TRBD1	.	TRBJ2-7	CASSFGTGYEQYF	TGCGCCAGCAGCTTCGGGACAGGGTACGAGCAGTACTTC
TRBV9	.	.	TRBJ2-1	CASSVGVSYNEQFF	TGTGCCAGCAGCGTCGGCGTCTCCTACAATGAGCAGTTCTTC
TRBV5-5	TRBD2	few	TRBJ2-3	CASSSTSSSTDTQYF	TGTGCCAGCAGCTCGACTAGCTCCAGCACAGATACGCAGTATTTT
TRBV21-1	.	.	TRBJ2-5	CASSKVQRGSPQETQYF	TGTGCCAGCAGCAAAGTCCAGCGGGGGTCCCCCCAAGAGACCCAGTACTTC
TRBV27	.	.	TRBJ1-2	CASSGNVGSNYGYTF	TGTGCCAGCAGTGGCAACGTTGGTTCTAACTATGGCTACACCTTC
TRBV9	TRBD2	once	TRBJ2-1	CASSVVAGAPYNEQFF	TGTGCCAGCAGCGTAGTCGCGGGAGCACCCTACAATGAGCAGTTCTTC
TRBV5-4	TRBD1	.	TRBJ2-2	CASSLQGASTGELFF	TGTGCCAGCAGCTTGCAGGGGGCGAGCACCGGGGAGCTGTTTTTT
TRBV7-6	.	few	TRBJ2-6	CASSLVAGSDLGSGANVLTF	TGTGCCAGCAGCTTAGTGGCAGGAAGCGATCTCGGCTCTGGGGCCAACGTCCTGACTTTC
TRBV14	.	.	TRBJ2-1	CASSQGGRLVSYNEQFF	TGTGCCAGCAGCCAAGGGGGACGGCTGGTTTCCTACAATGAGCAGTTCTTC
TRBV2	TRBD2	.	TRBJ2-3	CASSDWTSGGDTQYF	TGTGCCAGCAGCGACTGGACTAGCGGGGGGGATACGCAGTATTTT
TRBV9	.	.	TRBJ2-3	CASSLVQSLDTQYF	TGTGCCAGCAGCCTGGTGCAGTCTCTAGATACGCAGTATTTT